Sequencing of this T cell receptor beta chain was carried out in a study of blood T cell repertoires in COVID-19. Whole-study context: Specimens from acute and convalescent COVID-19 originated in the United States, Italy and Spain. Sources were T cells, B-cell-depleted T cells, or PBMCs; the material itself was cDNA or gDNA.

V shed 5 bases and J 8 bases; nucleotides not matched to a gene: 12. CDR3 length equals 16 residues. The germline CDR1 and CDR2 sequences are SEHNR and FQNEAQ (reference sequence). The assay was immunoSEQ multiplex PCR, and TCRdb's table has in-frame clones only and misses some. The data contain roughly 180,000 clones, around 82% of them singletons. Enrolled during active infection, Seattle patients were then followed longitudinally. Sequencing input: peripheral blood. This sequence was found in a man aged 80 or over with COVID-19, enrolled during active disease. This chain links TRBV7-9 with TRBJ1-2, with 12 bases fitting TRBD1. The CDR3 here is CASSKWDRGPSRGYTF. The CDR3 DNA reads as TGTGCCAGCAGCAAATGGGACAGGGGGCCAAGTCGGGGCTACACCTTC.